Below, 10 T cell receptor beta chains from the same sample are listed, as sequenced in a study of CD8+ T cells in alopecia areata. Sequencing templates came from extracted RNA that was reverse transcribed into cDNA. Clones were sequenced by immunoSEQ multiplex PCR, and TCRdb holds only the in-frame ones, with some missing. The sample includes some 120,000 clones, around 50% of them seen just once. The sample comprised NKG2D-low CD8+ T cells sorted from blood. These receptors were obtained from a human donor with alopecia areata.

The chain uses TRBV29-1 and TRBJ2-7; TRBD2 is a possible D gene (5 bases). Germline V gene lookup returns CDR1 SQVTM and CDR2 ANQGSEA. With 7 bases removed from V and 7 bases from J, the gap between germline ends came to 17 bases. The CDR3 has 12 residues. The CDR3 nucleotides read TGCAGCGCCGTATCGGGGTTGGGAGAGCAGTACTTC. Amino acid sequence: CSAVSGLGEQYF.

The gene calls are TRBV9 and TRBJ1-2, with D maybe TRBD1 (5 bases). V lost 4 bases to trimming and J lost 6 bases, with 13 bases between them. The CDR3 contains 13 residues. Germline loops: CDR1 SGDLS, CDR2 YYNGEE. CDR3 in amino acids: CASSPDLGDGYTF. CDR3 sequence (DNA): TGTGCCAGCAGCCCCGATCTAGGGGATGGCTACACCTTC.

The rearrangement uses TRBV30 and TRBJ2-7; possible D gene TRBD1, 6 bases. CDR3 length equals 14 residues. CDR1 GTSNPN and CDR2 SVGIG come from the germline V gene (reference sequence). Trimming took off 0 bases at V and 2 bases at J, with 11 bases between the two ends. CDR3 protein: CAWSVGADTYEQYF. In DNA, the CDR3 is TGTGCCTGGAGTGTGGGGGCTGACACCTACGAGCAGTACTTC.

The J gene is TRBJ1-1, the V gene TRBV29-1; D is undetermined. V was cut by 4 bases and J by 3 bases, with 15 bases left in between. The length of the CDR3 is 14 residues. Germline assignment: CDR1 SQVTM and CDR2 ANQGSEA. DNA of the CDR3: TGCAGCGTTGTGGTAGGCTATGTGGACACTGAAGCTTTCTTT. This encodes CSVVVGYVDTEAFF.

This rearrangement joins TRBV30 to TRBJ2-1; D is ambiguous. V lost 4 bases and J lost 6, with 7 bases in between. Germline V lookup: CDR1 GTSNPN, CDR2 SVGIG (reference sequence). The CDR3 sequence is 11 residues long. Here the CDR3 reads CAWKGINEQFF. CDR3 in DNA: TGTGCCTGGAAGGGCATCAATGAGCAGTTCTTC.

This chain links TRBV30 with TRBJ1-1, with D perhaps TRBD1 (5 bases). Germline CDR1 and CDR2: GTSNPN and SVGIG (reference sequence). The CDR3 consists of 14 residues. The V gene lost 0 bases and the J gene lost 6 bases, with 14 bases spanning the gap. CDR3 nucleotide sequence: TGTGCCTGGAGTGTAGGTTGGGGGATGCCTGAAGCTTTCTTT. This encodes CAWSVGWGMPEAFF. The whole variable domain, filled in from reference TRBV30 and TRBJ1-1, reads SQTIHQWPATLVQPVGSPLSLECTVEGTSNPNLYWYRQAAGRGLQLLFYSVGIGQISSEVPQNLSASRPQDRQFILSSKKLLLSDSGFYLCAWSVGWGMPEAFFGQGTRLTVV.

The J gene is TRBJ2-7, the V gene TRBV5-6; D unclear. The germline V gene has CDR1 SGHDT and CDR2 YYEEEE. The ends were cut back, 2 bases at V and 0 bases at J, with 9 bases in the middle. This CDR3 is 14 amino acids long. CDR3 nucleotide sequence: TGTGCCAGCAGCTTTGTAGCAAGCTCCTACGAGCAGTACTTC. Residues: CASSFVASSYEQYF.

The chain employs TRBV27 and TRBJ1-2; maybe TRBD1 (5 bases). The CDR3 has 14 residues. Germline values: CDR1 MNHEY, CDR2 SMNVEV (reference sequence). The ends were cut back, 6 bases at V and 0 bases at J, with 11 bases in the middle. The CDR3 DNA follows: TGTGCCAGCAGACCGGGGCACTCTAACTATGGCTACACCTTC. Its translation: CASRPGHSNYGYTF.

The chain uses TRBV29-1 and TRBJ2-7, with D possibly TRBD2 on 6 matching bases. V gave up 3 bases and J gave up 3 bases, with 12 bases separating them. The CDR3 has 13 amino acids. Germline V CDR1 and CDR2: SQVTM, ANQGSEA. The CDR3, as DNA: TGCAGCGTTGAGGGGACTGCCGTCTACGAGCAGTACTTC. This sequence encodes CSVEGTAVYEQYF.

This chain joins TRBV27 and TRBJ1-1; D gene unclear. The germline V and J ends were trimmed by 4 bases and 3 bases, with 6 bases remaining between them. This CDR3 is built from 12 residues. CDR1 and CDR2 from the germline V gene are MNHEY and SMNVEV (reference sequence). The CDR3 region is CASSSGDTEAFF. In DNA form, the CDR3 reads TGTGCCAGCAGTTCTGGGGACACTGAAGCTTTCTTT.